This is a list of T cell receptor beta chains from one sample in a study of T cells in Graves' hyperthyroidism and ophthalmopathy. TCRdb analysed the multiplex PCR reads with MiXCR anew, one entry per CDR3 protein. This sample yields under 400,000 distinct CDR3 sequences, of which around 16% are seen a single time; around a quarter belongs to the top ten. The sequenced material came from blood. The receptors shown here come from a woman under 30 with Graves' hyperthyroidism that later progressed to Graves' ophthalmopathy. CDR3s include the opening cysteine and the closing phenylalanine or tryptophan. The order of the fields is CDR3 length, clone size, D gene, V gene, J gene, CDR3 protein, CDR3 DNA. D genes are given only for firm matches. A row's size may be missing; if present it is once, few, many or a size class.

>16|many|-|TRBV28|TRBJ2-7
CASSLGPDRSSYEQYF
TGTGCCAGCAGTTTAGGTCCGGACCGGAGCTCCTACGAGCAGTACTTC
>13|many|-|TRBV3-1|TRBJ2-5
CASSQGGIGTQYF
TGTGCCAGCAGCCAAGGCGGGATAGGGACCCAGTACTTC
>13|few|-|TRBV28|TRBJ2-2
CASVRRNTGELFF
TGTGCCAGTGTCAGGCGGAACACCGGGGAGCTGTTTTTT
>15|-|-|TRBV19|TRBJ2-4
CASTQWANRRDIQYF
TGTGCCAGTACCCAATGGGCAAACCGGCGGGACATTCAGTACTTC
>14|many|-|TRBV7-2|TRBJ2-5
CASSLGRPQETQYF
TGTGCCAGCAGCTTAGGGCGCCCCCAAGAGACCCAGTACTTC
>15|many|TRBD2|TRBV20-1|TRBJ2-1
CSARDLPSGSYEQFF
TGCAGTGCTAGAGATTTGCCTAGCGGGAGCTATGAGCAGTTCTTC
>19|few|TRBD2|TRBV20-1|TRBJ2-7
CSASPPVGTSGTHIHEQYF
TGCAGTGCTAGTCCCCCCGTGGGGACTAGCGGGACCCACATCCACGAGCAGTACTTC
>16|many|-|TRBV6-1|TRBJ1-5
CASRPFEMMGSQPQHF
TGTGCCAGCAGACCCTTCGAGATGATGGGGAGTCAGCCCCAGCATTTT
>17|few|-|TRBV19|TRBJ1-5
CASRMKQGINSNQPQHF
TGTGCCAGTAGGATGAAACAGGGTATCAATAGCAATCAGCCCCAGCATTTT
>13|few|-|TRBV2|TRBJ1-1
CASRSLRGTEAFF
TGTGCCAGCAGATCGCTCAGGGGAACTGAAGCTTTCTTT
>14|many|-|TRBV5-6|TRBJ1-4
CATTWGGTNEKLFF
TGTGCCACCACGTGGGGTGGGACTAATGAAAAACTGTTTTTT
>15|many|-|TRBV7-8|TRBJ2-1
CASSLRGGSYNEQFF
TGTGCCAGCAGCTTAAGGGGGGGCTCCTACAATGAGCAGTTCTTC
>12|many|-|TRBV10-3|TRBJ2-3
CAIRAQSGTQYF
TGTGCCATCAGAGCCCAGAGCGGTACGCAGTATTTT
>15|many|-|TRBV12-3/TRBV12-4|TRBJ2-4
CASTLRGGTLGIQYF
TGTGCCAGCACCCTCAGGGGCGGGACACTTGGGATTCAGTACTTC
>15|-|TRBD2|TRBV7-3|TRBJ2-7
CASSDPGTSGHEQYF
TGTGCCAGCAGCGACCCGGGGACTAGCGGGCACGAGCAGTACTTC
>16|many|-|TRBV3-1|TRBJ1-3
CASSQDELQKGNTIYF
TGTGCCAGCAGCCAAGATGAATTACAGAAGGGAAACACCATATATTTT
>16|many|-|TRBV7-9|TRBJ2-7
CASSLSLGNPSYEQYF
TGTGCCAGCAGCTTAAGTTTGGGCAACCCTTCCTACGAGCAGTACTTC
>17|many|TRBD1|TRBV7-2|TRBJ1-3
CASSLGWTGGAGNTIYF
TGTGCCAGCAGCTTAGGATGGACAGGGGGCGCGGGAAACACCATATATTTT
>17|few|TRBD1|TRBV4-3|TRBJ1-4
CASSQGDRTGGLEKLFF
TGCGCCAGCAGCCAAGGGGATCGGACAGGGGGATTGGAAAAACTGTTTTTT
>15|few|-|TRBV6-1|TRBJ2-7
CASSEVDSRSYEQYF
TGTGCCAGCAGTGAAGTTGATAGCCGGTCCTACGAGCAGTACTTC
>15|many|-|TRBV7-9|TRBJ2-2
CASSNTYGTPGELFF
TGTGCCAGCAGCAACACATACGGGACTCCCGGGGAGCTGTTTTTT
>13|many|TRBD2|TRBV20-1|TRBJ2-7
CSARGGSHKGLYF
TGCAGTGCTAGGGGAGGGAGTCACAAGGGATTATACTTC
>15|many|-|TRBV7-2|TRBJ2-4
CASSPPAAAKNIQYF
TGTGCCAGCAGCCCTCCGGCGGCGGCCAAAAACATTCAGTACTTC
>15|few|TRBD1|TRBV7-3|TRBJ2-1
CASSWGTGGGNEQFF
TGTGCCAGCAGCTGGGGGACAGGGGGAGGGAATGAGCAGTTCTTC
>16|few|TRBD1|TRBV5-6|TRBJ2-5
CASSSYRTGLGETQYF
TGTGCCAGCAGCTCTTACCGGACAGGGTTGGGAGAGACCCAGTACTTC
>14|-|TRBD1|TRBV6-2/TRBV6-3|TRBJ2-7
CASRDRGPPYEQYF
TGTGCCAGCAGAGACAGGGGCCCCCCCTACGAGCAGTACTTC
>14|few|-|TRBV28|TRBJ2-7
CASNQGRGAYEQYF
TGTGCCAGCAACCAAGGCAGGGGGGCCTACGAGCAGTACTTC
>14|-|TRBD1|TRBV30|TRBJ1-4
CAWRDRVMSEKLFF
TGTGCCTGGAGGGACAGGGTTATGTCTGAAAAACTGTTTTTT
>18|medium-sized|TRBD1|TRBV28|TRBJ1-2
CASSLDETGGAIFQGYTF
TGTGCCAGCAGCCTAGATGAGACAGGGGGCGCGATATTTCAGGGCTACACCTTC
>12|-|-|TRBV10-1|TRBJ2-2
CASIRSAEELFF
TGCGCCAGCATCAGGTCCGCCGAGGAGCTGTTTTTT
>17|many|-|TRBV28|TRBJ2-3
CASSRRGRGRSTDTQYF
TGTGCCAGCAGTCGCAGGGGCAGGGGACGCAGTACAGATACGCAGTATTTT
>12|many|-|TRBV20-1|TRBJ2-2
CSARGHAGELFF
TGCAGTGCTAGAGGACATGCCGGGGAGCTGTTTTTT
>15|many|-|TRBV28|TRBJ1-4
CASSALHITNEKLFF
TGTGCCAGCAGTGCCTTACACATAACTAATGAAAAACTGTTTTTT
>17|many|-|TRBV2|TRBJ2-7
CASSGYRAGEAVYEQYF
TGTGCCAGCAGTGGGTACCGGGCCGGGGAGGCGGTGTACGAGCAGTACTTC
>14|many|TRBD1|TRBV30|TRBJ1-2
CAWRQPGQQMGYTF
TGTGCCTGGAGGCAACCGGGACAGCAGATGGGCTACACCTTC